This TCR beta chain derives from a study of T cell responses to AZD1222 COVID-19 vaccine. Method: immunoSEQ multiplex PCR; TCRdb's copy keeps in-frame clones and lacks some. This table has more than 55,000 clones, about 91% appearing once. Trimming removed 6 bases at V and 5 bases at J, with 11 bases between. The CDR3 runs to 14 residues. Germline CDR1 and CDR2: MRHNA and SNTAGT. This receptor was identified in an adult who received the AZD1222 COVID-19 vaccine. The source was peripheral blood, collected 28 days after the second AZD1222 dose. The chain employs TRBV6-4 and TRBJ1-6; D gene ambiguous. The CDR3 protein is CASSPGGNNSPLHF. DNA for the CDR3: TGTGCCAGCAGCCCCGGCGGAAATAATTCACCCCTCCACTTT.